Described below is a single T cell receptor (beta chain) sequence and its context. Its target is unknown. This sample is drawn from a study of T cells after yellow fever vaccination. General study points: Weaker, the secondary response peaked sooner, at day 5 versus 15. Post-booster samples contained most primary-vaccination clones (roughly 96% CD4, approximately 88% CD8). Some clonotypes were seen in both the CD4 and the CD8 compartments. These made up a small share and likely arose from convergent recombination. Contamination of FACS-sorted repertoires by abundant clonotypes from the bulk population could occur.

Each CDR3 protein is one row after TCRdb ran MiXCR on the 5' RACE reads. The data hold about 150,000 distinct CDR3 sequences, with 6.6% observed a single time. CDR1 and CDR2 (germline): LGHNA, YSLEER. V was pared by 1 base and J by 5 bases, with 14 bases of the junction left unmatched. This CDR3 has 19 residues. The clonotype originates from a man younger than 40 who received the YFV17D yellow fever vaccine. Sequencing was performed on CD4+ T cells sorted from PBMCs, taken 10 days after the yellow fever booster vaccination. This rearrangement joins TRBV4-3 to TRBJ2-3; TRBD1 matches at 11 bases. The CDR3, as DNA: TGCGCCAGCAGCCAAGGACCGATACCCGGGACAGGGGGTTTAGATACGCAGTATTTT. Residues: CASSQGPIPGTGGLDTQYF.